These 10 T cell receptor beta chains share one sample of origin, sequenced in a study of blood T cell repertoires in COVID-19. TCRdb's copy holds only in-frame clones and misses some; the assay was immunoSEQ multiplex PCR. The sample contains 200,000 to 300,000 clones, about four fifths of which appear only once. The material sequenced was peripheral blood. The receptors were gathered from a woman older than 75 with COVID-19, enrolled during active disease.

The chain employs TRBV11-3 and TRBJ2-3; 11 bases agree with TRBD2. V shed 0 bases and J 0 bases; nucleotides not matched to a gene: 8. Germline CDR1 and CDR2: SGHNT and YENEEA. The CDR3 spans 19 residues. CDR3 region: CASSLEPPGTSGSTDTQYF. CDR3 bases: TGTGCCAGCAGCTTAGAGCCCCCCGGGACTAGCGGTAGCACAGATACGCAGTATTTT.

For this clone: The same CDR3 is also encoded by other DNA sequences in this sample. The chain joins TRBV6-5 to TRBJ1-1; D is unclear. The V and J ends lost 2 bases and 1 base respectively, with 5 bases between them. Per germline, CDR1 MNHEY and CDR2 SVGAGI. The CDR3 extends over 13 amino acids. The DNA for the CDR3 is TGTGCCAGCAGTTACGGGCGGAACACTGAAGCTTTCTTT. Protein sequence: CASSYGRNTEAFF.

The chain uses TRBV25-1 and TRBJ1-1; perhaps TRBD1 as D (6 bases). V lost 11 bases, J lost 6 bases, and 16 bases lay in between. This CDR3 has 12 residues. Germline V CDR1 and CDR2: MGHDK, SYGVNS. The CDR3 spells CAPDLRTAEAFF. In DNA form, the CDR3 reads TGTGCCCCGGACCTCAGGACAGCTGAAGCTTTCTTT.

The genes are TRBV5-4 and TRBJ1-1; no definite D call. The germline V gene has CDR1 SGHNT and CDR2 YYREEE (reference sequence). V dropped 1 base and J dropped 0 bases, with 7 bases sitting between them. The CDR3 covers 14 residues. The CDR3 loop reads CASSLQLMNTEAFF. CDR3 bases: TGTGCCAGCAGCTTGCAACTTATGAACACTGAAGCTTTCTTT.

The chain is built from TRBV18 and TRBJ2-2, with D possibly being TRBD1 (5 bases). CDR1 and CDR2 from the germline V gene are KGHSH and LQKENI. The CDR3 runs to 14 residues. V was clipped by 0 bases and J by 3 bases, with 5 bases between them. This chain's CDR3 is CASSPPGDTGELFF. In nucleotides, the CDR3 is TGTGCCAGCTCACCACCAGGGGACACCGGGGAGCTGTTTTTT.

The chain combines TRBV6-2 or TRBV6-3 with TRBJ2-1; 10 bases agree with TRBD2. There are 16 residues in the CDR3. V shed 3 bases, J shed 5 bases, and the junction held 7 bases outside the gene matches. Germline lookup yields CDR1 MNHEY and CDR2 SVGEGT. The CDR3 is CASSYSIAGGDNEQFF. CDR3 DNA: TGTGCCAGCAGTTATTCGATAGCGGGAGGAGACAATGAGCAGTTCTTC.

This clone appeared a few times. This chain uses TRBV4-2 with TRBJ2-1; D is undetermined. Looked up from germline, CDR1 is LGHNA and CDR2 is YNFKEQ. This CDR3 is 16 amino acids long. Trimming removed 0 bases from V and 6 bases from J, with 15 bases in between. The DNA of the CDR3 is TGTGCCAGCAGCCAAGATCTAGGTACCATCAGCAATGAGCAGTTCTTC. It yields the protein CASSQDLGTISNEQFF.

The V gene is TRBV18, the J gene TRBJ2-2; 10 positions agree with TRBD2. The CDR3 is 16 amino acids. Germline lookup yields CDR1 KGHSH and CDR2 LQKENI. V was pared by 3 bases and J by 3 bases, with 4 bases of the junction left unmatched. CDR3 sequence: CASSPALAGYTGELFF. In nucleotides, the CDR3 is TGTGCCAGCTCACCGGCACTAGCGGGGTACACCGGGGAGCTGTTTTTT.

The chain is built from TRBV4-2 and TRBJ2-3; TRBD2 matches at 7 bases. Trimming took 4 bases from V and 4 from J; bases not matched to a gene: 14. The CDR3 is 17 amino acids. The germline V gene has CDR1 LGHNA and CDR2 YNFKEQ. The CDR3 reads CASSRTLRRETPDTQYF. The CDR3 DNA is TGTGCCAGCAGCCGGACCTTAAGGCGGGAGACCCCAGATACGCAGTATTTT.

The chain combines TRBV19 with TRBJ2-3; D might be TRBD1 (5 bases). The CDR3 extends over 14 amino acids. From germline, CDR1 is LNHDA and CDR2 SQIVND (reference sequence). Trimming pared 7 bases from V and 0 bases from J, leaving 11 bases between. The DNA for the CDR3 is TGTGCCAGTACCAGGGATCCTAGCACAGATACGCAGTATTTT. Translated: CASTRDPSTDTQYF.